This is a list of T cell receptor beta chains from one sample in a study of identical twins. TCRdb passed the 5' RACE reads through MiXCR, listing each CDR3 protein once. The table records just under 550,000 distinct CDR3 sequences, 13% to 15% of them present only once. This same sample was also part of a study on yellow fever vaccine responses in identical twins.

Material for sequencing was CD4+ T cells sorted from blood. These receptor sequences come from a woman between 18 and 29 years old in good health. Each CDR3 is given without its conserved first and last residue. For some rows the clone size is stated as once, few or many, or as a class when expanded; others skip it.

>few|TRBV14|TRBJ2-5
ASARGDRGAETQY
>many|TRBV20-1|TRBJ2-1
SASRTSAGEQF
>few|TRBV29-1|TRBJ2-7
SGISGRLYEQY
>few|TRBV15|TRBJ2-3
ATSRRTSKNTDTQY
>NA|TRBV12-3/TRBV12-4|TRBJ2-1
AFCLSGTSGGTTYNEQF
>NA|TRBV15|TRBJ2-1
ATSRDRLGVNEQF
>few|TRBV6-1|TRBJ2-2
ASRVTNTGELF
>few|TRBV29-1|TRBJ2-1
SVALQGGWF
>few|TRBV5-5|TRBJ2-1
ASSLDVSPPSLNEQF
>NA|TRBV6-1|TRBJ2-1
ASSEGWGLANEQF
>many|TRBV12-3/TRBV12-4|TRBJ2-5
ASSFGLKETQY
>NA|TRBV20-1|TRBJ2-1
SARGLADRSYNEQF
>few|TRBV7-2|TRBJ2-1
ASSLGTTVGNEQF